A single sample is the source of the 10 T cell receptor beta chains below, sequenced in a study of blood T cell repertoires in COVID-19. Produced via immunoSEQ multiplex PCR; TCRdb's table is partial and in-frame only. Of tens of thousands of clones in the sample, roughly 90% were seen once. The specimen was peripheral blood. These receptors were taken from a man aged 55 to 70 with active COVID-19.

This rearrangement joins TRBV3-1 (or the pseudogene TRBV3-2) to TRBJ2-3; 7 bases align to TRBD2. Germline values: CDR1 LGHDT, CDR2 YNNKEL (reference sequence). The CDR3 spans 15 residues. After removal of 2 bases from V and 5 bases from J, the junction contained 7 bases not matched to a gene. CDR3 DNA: TGTGCCAGCAGCCAAAACGCGGGGGTGGGAGATACGCAGTATTTT. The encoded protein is CASSQNAGVGDTQYF.

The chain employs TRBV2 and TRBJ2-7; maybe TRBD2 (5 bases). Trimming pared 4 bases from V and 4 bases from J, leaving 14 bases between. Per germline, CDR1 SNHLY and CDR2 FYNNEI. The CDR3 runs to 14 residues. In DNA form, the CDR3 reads TGTGCCAGCAGTGCGGGGTCGCAAAAGTACGAGCAGTACTTC. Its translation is CASSAGSQKYEQYF.

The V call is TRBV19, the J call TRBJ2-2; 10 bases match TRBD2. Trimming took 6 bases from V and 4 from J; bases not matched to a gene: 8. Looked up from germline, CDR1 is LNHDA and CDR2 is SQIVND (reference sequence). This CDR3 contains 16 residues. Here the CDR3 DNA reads TGTGCCAGTAGCCTTACTAGCGGGGAGTTCACCGGGGAGCTGTTTTTT. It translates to CASSLTSGEFTGELFF.

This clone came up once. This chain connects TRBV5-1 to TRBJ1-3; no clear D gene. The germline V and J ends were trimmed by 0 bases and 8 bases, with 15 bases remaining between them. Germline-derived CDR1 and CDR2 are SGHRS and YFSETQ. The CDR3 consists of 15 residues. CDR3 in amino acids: CASSLDGREGYTIYF. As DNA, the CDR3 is TGCGCCAGCAGCTTGGACGGCCGCGAGGGATACACCATATATTTT.

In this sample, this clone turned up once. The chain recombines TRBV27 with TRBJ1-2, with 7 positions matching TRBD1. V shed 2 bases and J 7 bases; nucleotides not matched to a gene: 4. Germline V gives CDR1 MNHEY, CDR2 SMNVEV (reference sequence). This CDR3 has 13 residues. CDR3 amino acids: CASSLRTGGGYTF. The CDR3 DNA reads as TGTGCCAGCAGTTTAAGGACAGGAGGTGGCTACACCTTC.

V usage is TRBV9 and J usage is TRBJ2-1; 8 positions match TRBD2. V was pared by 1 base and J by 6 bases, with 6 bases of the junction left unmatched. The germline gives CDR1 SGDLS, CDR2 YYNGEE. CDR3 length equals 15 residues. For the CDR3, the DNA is TGTGCCAGCAGCGTAAACCGACTAGCGAGCAATGAGCAGTTCTTC. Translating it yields CASSVNRLASNEQFF.

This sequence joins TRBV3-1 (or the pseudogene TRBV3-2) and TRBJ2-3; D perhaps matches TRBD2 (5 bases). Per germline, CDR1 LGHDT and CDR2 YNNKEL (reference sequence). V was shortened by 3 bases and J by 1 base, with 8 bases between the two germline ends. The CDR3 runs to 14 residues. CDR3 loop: CASSHGLGTDTQYF. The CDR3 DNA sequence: TGTGCCAGCAGCCACGGACTCGGCACAGATACGCAGTATTTT.

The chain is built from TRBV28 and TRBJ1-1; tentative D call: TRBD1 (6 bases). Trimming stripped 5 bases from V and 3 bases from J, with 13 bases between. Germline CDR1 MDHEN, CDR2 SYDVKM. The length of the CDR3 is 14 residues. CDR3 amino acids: CASSHFRTDTEAFF. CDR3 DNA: TGTGCCAGCAGTCACTTTCGGACAGACACTGAAGCTTTCTTT.

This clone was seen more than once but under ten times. CDR3 protein: CASSPGQLSSYEQYF. The DNA for the CDR3 is TGTGCCAGCAGCCCGGGACAGTTGAGCTCCTACGAGCAGTACTTC. The rearrangement uses TRBV7-2 and TRBJ2-7, with 7 nucleotides matching TRBD1. The CDR3 consists of 15 residues. Trimming removed 5 bases from V and 0 bases from J; junction bases left unmatched: 7. Germline V gives CDR1 SGHTA, CDR2 FQGNSA.

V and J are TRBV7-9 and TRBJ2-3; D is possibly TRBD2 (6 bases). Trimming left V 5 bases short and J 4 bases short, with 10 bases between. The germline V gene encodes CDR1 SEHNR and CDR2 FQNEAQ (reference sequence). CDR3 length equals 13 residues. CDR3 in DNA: TGTGCCAGCAGCGAGGGACTCGCAGATACGCAGTATTTT. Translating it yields CASSEGLADTQYF. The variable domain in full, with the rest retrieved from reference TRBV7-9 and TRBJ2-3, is DTGVSQNPRHKITKRGQNVTFRCDPISEHNRLYWYRQTLGQGPEFLTYFQNEAQLEKSRLLSDRFSAERPKGSFSTLEIQRTEQGDSAMYLCASSEGLADTQYFGPGTRLTVL.